A selection of T cell receptor beta chains follows, all from one sample in a study of CD8 T cells in ankylosing spondylitis. TCRdb reprocessed the 5' RACE reads via MiXCR and lists one record per CDR3 protein. The repertoire holds about 150,000 distinct CDR3 sequences, with under 45% as singletons. The source material was synovial fluid, either unsorted or a sorted T cell fraction (not recorded which). These receptors were collected from a male donor with ankylosing spondylitis. Both conserved end residues are part of each CDR3. The D gene is left open where the match is weak. Not all rows give a size; the values are once, few, many and, for expanded clones, a class.

v_gene	abundance	j_gene	d_gene	CDR3nt	CDR3aa
TRBV12-3/TRBV12-4	.	TRBJ2-5	.	TGTGCCAGCAGTTTATCACGGGGGCCCCAAGAGACCCAGTACTTC	CASSLSRGPQETQYF
TRBV21-1	few	TRBJ1-6	.	TGTGCCAGCAGCAGGACAGTGGGTAATTCACCCCTCCACTTT	CASSRTVGNSPLHF
TRBV7-9	few	TRBJ2-5	.	TGTGCCAGCAGCCTATTAGCGGAAGTCCAAGAGACCCAGTACTTC	CASSLLAEVQETQYF
TRBV27	.	TRBJ2-5	TRBD2	TGTGCCAGCAGTTTGATAGCGGGAGGGCCAGTACAAGAGACCCAGTACTTC	CASSLIAGGPVQETQYF
TRBV6-5	many	TRBJ2-1	.	TGTGCCAGCAGTTACGCGGGACTCGGTAATGAGCAGTTCTTC	CASSYAGLGNEQFF
TRBV7-3	many	TRBJ2-1	TRBD1	TGTGCCAGCAGCTTGTTGACAGGGCCCTACAATGAGCAGTTCTTC	CASSLLTGPYNEQFF
TRBV29-1	few	TRBJ2-5	.	TGCAGCGTTGAAGCGGACCGCGCTCAAGAGACCCAGTACTTC	CSVEADRAQETQYF
TRBV12-3/TRBV12-4	.	TRBJ2-1	.	TGTGCCAGCAGCGACCGGTACAATGAGCAGTTCTTC	CASSDRYNEQFF
TRBV5-1	few	TRBJ1-1	.	TGCGCCAGCAGCTCCAGGACAGCAAACACTGAAGCTTTCTTT	CASSSRTANTEAFF
TRBV7-2	few	TRBJ2-7	.	TGTGCCAGCAGCTTCGGGGGACCTGCCTACGAGCAGTACTTC	CASSFGGPAYEQYF
TRBV20-1	.	TRBJ2-2	.	TGCAGTGCCCTAGCCTTTACCGGGGAGCTGTTTTTT	CSALAFTGELFF
TRBV11-1	.	TRBJ2-2	.	TGTGCCAGCAGCTCATCGGAACGAACCGGGGAGCTGTTTTTT	CASSSSERTGELFF
TRBV10-3	many	TRBJ2-2	.	TGTGCCATCGCTTCCGGGATAAACACCGGGGAGCTGTTTTTT	CAIASGINTGELFF
TRBV12-3/TRBV12-4	.	TRBJ1-5	.	TGTGCCAGCAGTTTAAAACAGGGATTAGGCAATCAGCCCCAGCATTTT	CASSLKQGLGNQPQHF
TRBV2	.	TRBJ2-1	.	TGTGCCAGCAGTGCGAGGACACGGGAGTCTAGCTCCTACAATGAGCAGTTCTTC	CASSARTRESSSYNEQFF
TRBV27	.	TRBJ1-6	TRBD1	TGTGCCAGCAGTTGGTTGGGACAGCCCCTCCACTTT	CASSWLGQPLHF
TRBV20-1	.	TRBJ1-4	TRBD1	TGCAGTGCTAGAGAGGACGACAGGGGGAGTGAAAAACTGTTTTTT	CSAREDDRGSEKLFF
TRBV6-6	.	TRBJ2-1	.	TGTGCCAGCAGTTGGGTAGGTGAGCAGTTCTTC	CASSWVGEQFF
TRBV5-1	few	TRBJ2-7	TRBD1	TGCGCCAGCAGCCAGGGACAGGGAGGCTTCGAGCAGTACTTC	CASSQGQGGFEQYF
TRBV7-2	.	TRBJ2-3	TRBD2	TGTGCCAGCAGCCCGAGTTGGCGGGGGACTAGCACAGATACGCAGTATTTT	CASSPSWRGTSTDTQYF
TRBV29-1	.	TRBJ1-1	TRBD1	TGCAGCGGGAAACAGGGGGCTGAAGCTTTCTTT	CSGKQGAEAFF
TRBV7-9	many	TRBJ2-1	.	TGTGCAACATCTCTAGCGAGCTACAATGAGCAGTTCTTC	CATSLASYNEQFF
TRBV4-3	few	TRBJ1-1	.	TGCGCCAGCAGCCAAGATAGCACATTCGCGTTCACTGAAGCTTTCTTT	CASSQDSTFAFTEAFF
TRBV5-5	.	TRBJ2-2	.	TGTGCCAGCAGCTCTCTCAGGGAGAACACCGGGGAGCTGTTTTTT	CASSSLRENTGELFF
TRBV7-8	few	TRBJ2-1	TRBD2	TGTGCCAGCAGCTTAGCGACTAGCGGGGGGGCCGGGTGGAATGAGCAGTTCTTC	CASSLATSGGAGWNEQFF
TRBV7-9	once	TRBJ1-2	.	TGTGCCAGCAGCTTACCCACCTTTTTTTATGGCTACACCTTC	CASSLPTFFYGYTF
TRBV20-1	.	TRBJ1-1	.	TGCAGTGGATTAGGGTTTACTGAAGCTTTCTTT	CSGLGFTEAFF
TRBV7-4	.	TRBJ1-2	.	TGTGCCAGCAGCTTATACAGGAGCGGTGGCTACACCTTC	CASSLYRSGGYTF
TRBV4-3	.	TRBJ2-3	TRBD2	TGCGCCAGCAGCCAGATCCAGCGGGAGGGTGCAGATACGCAGTATTTT	CASSQIQREGADTQYF
TRBV4-1	.	TRBJ1-5	.	TGCGCCAGCAGCCACTCGGGGGGGGAGCATCAGCCCCAGCATTTT	CASSHSGGEHQPQHF
TRBV11-2	.	TRBJ1-2	TRBD1	TGTGCCAGCAGCTCCGGACAGGGGGCGAGGGCTAACTATGGCTACACCTTC	CASSSGQGARANYGYTF
TRBV28	.	TRBJ1-2	.	TGTGCCAGCAGTTCCAGGGTTGGCTACACCTTC	CASSSRVGYTF
TRBV6-2/TRBV6-3	few	TRBJ2-7	TRBD2	TGTGCCAGCACCATACTAGCGGGAGGCTACGAGCAGTACTTC	CASTILAGGYEQYF
TRBV29-1	.	TRBJ2-1	TRBD2	TGCAGCGTTGAAGGGACTAGTATTGAGCAGTTCTTC	CSVEGTSIEQFF
TRBV10-3	few	TRBJ2-2	.	TGTGCCATCAGTGATCGTCGGAACACCGGGGAGCTGTTTTTT	CAISDRRNTGELFF
TRBV23-1	.	TRBJ2-7	.	TGCGCCAGCAGCCACCGACACGGCGACAGAACCTACGAGCAGTACTTC	CASSHRHGDRTYEQYF
TRBV2	.	TRBJ1-6	.	TGTGCCAGCAGTCCCGTTCGCAATTCACCCCTCCACTTT	CASSPVRNSPLHF
TRBV18	.	TRBJ2-7	.	TGTGCCAGCTCACACTCACCTAGCCCACCCCCCTACGAGCAGTACTTC	CASSHSPSPPPYEQYF
TRBV4-1	.	TRBJ2-3	.	TGCGCCAGCAGCCGATCTAGGAATGTGCAGTATTTT	CASSRSRNVQYF
TRBV4-1	.	TRBJ2-2	.	TGCGCCAGCAGCCACCAAAAAGGCCCTGGCACCGGGGAGCTGTTTTTT	CASSHQKGPGTGELFF